Listed here is a single TCR beta chain. These data come from a study of blood T cell repertoires in COVID-19. Germline V gene sequence: CDR1 SGHKS, CDR2 YYEKEE (reference sequence). V shed 4 bases and J shed 1 base, with 8 bases lying between them. This CDR3 comprises 13 residues. Libraries were prepared by immunoSEQ multiplex PCR; TCRdb keeps only in-frame clonotypes and omits some of them. Seen here are approximately 37,000 clones, about 89% observed once, and the top ten hold around 10%. This chain joins TRBV5-5 and TRBJ1-2; a weak D match, TRBD1 (5 bases). This receptor was identified in a man aged 80 or over with active COVID-19. Sequencing was carried out using peripheral blood. The CDR3 protein is CASSRQINYGYTF. The CDR3 DNA sequence: TGTGCCAGCAGCCGACAGATTAACTATGGCTACACCTTC. The whole variable domain, remainder taken from reference TRBV5-5 and TRBJ1-2, is DAGVTQSPTHLIKTRGQQVTLRCSPISGHKSVSWYQQVLGQGPQFIFQYYEKEERGRGNFPDRFSARQFPNYSSELNVNALLLGDSALYLCASSRQINYGYTFGSGTRLTVV.